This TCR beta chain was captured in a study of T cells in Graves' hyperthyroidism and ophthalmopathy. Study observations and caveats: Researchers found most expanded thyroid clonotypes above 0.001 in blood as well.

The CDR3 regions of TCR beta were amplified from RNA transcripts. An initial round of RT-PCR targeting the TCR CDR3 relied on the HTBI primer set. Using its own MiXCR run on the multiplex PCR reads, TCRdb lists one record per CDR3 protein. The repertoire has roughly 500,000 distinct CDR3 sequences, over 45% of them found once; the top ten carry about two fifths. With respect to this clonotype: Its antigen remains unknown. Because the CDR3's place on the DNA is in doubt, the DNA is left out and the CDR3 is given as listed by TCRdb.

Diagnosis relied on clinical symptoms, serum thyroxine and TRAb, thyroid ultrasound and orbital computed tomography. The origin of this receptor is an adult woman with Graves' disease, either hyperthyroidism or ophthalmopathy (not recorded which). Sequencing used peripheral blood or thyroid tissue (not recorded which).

CDR3 region: CASSRTGGSCFF. The V and J genes are TRBV14 and TRBJ2-2; TRBD1 is the table's D call and was not checked against the DNA. The germline V gene has CDR1 SGHDN and CDR2 FVKESK. Including both end residues, the CDR3 is 12 amino acids long.